Detailed here is one T cell receptor beta chain. Antigen unknown. Its ends do not fully match the called genes, so a read error is possible. The CDR3 is 15 residues long. Germline V CDR1 and CDR2: SGHAT, FQNNGV. Unsorted whole blood served as the source of blood RNA, and germline DNA was extracted as well. The data were taken from a study of tumor-infiltrating lymphocytes in primary liver carcinoma. General study points: Relative to blood, tumors carried a significantly larger fraction of the repertoire in their top 250 clones (p = 0.039).

Total RNA (around 500 ng) served as template for TCR beta cDNA synthesis primed by a constant-region primer. Employing slightly modified ARM-PCR, three nested multiplex PCR rounds were run, and these gave rise to the TCR beta libraries. Forward primers for TRBV1-TRBV30 and a C-beta reverse primer served the first two PCR rounds, at about 9 cycles each. TCRdb re-called the multiplex PCR reads through MiXCR, storing one row per CDR3 protein. The table lists approximately 210,000 distinct CDR3 sequences, around three fifths of them singletons. V usage is TRBV11-2 and J usage is TRBJ2-1, with 7 bases matching TRBD1. This receptor was identified in a woman between 55 and 75 years old with primary liver carcinoma and hepatitis B virus infection. The sample taken for sequencing was peripheral blood. CDR3 in DNA: TGTGCCAGTAGCCCCCCGGGACAGTCCTACAATGGGCAGTTCTTC. It translates to CASSPPGQSYNGQFF.